The present TCR beta chain was sequenced within a study of identical twins. This clonotype was seen only once. V dropped 4 bases and J dropped 2 bases, with 12 bases sitting between them. CDR3 length equals 15 residues. MiXCR, applied by TCRdb to the 5' RACE reads, yields one record per CDR3 protein. Found here are more than 600,000 distinct CDR3 sequences, about 20% of them singletons; the top ten hold around 14%. This sample was shared with a second study, whose subject was T cells expressing NK-cell markers.

The chain employs TRBV12-3 or TRBV12-4 and TRBJ2-1, with D hard to call. This TCR was recovered from a woman younger than 35 in good health. The sequenced sample was PBMCs. This chain's CDR3 is CASSSQVFPYNEQFF. CDR3 bases: TGTGCCAGCAGTTCCCAGGTCTTTCCCTACAATGAGCAGTTCTTC.